Following are 8 T cell receptor beta chains from one sample sequenced in a study of T cells in Graves' hyperthyroidism and ophthalmopathy. Amplification targeted TCR beta CDR3 regions from RNA transcripts. With the HTBI primer set, the TCR CDR3 went through a first round of RT-PCR. Each CDR3 protein is one row after TCRdb ran MiXCR on the multiplex PCR reads. The repertoire holds some 350,000 distinct CDR3 sequences, approximately 19% seen once, with around 3.4% in the top ten. The sample consisted of blood. The source is a woman between 18 and 30 years old with Graves' hyperthyroidism.

This clonotype was counted many times. This chain links TRBV6-5 with TRBJ1-3; D is unresolved. Trimming stripped 6 bases from V and 0 bases from J, with 12 bases between. Germline V gene sequence: CDR1 MNHEY, CDR2 SVGAGI. This CDR3 is 15 amino acids long. The DNA of the CDR3 is TGTGCCAGCAGCGCGTTGGTCGTCTCTGGAAACACCATATATTTT. Translated: CASSALVVSGNTIYF.

The sample holds many counts of this clonotype. The gene calls are TRBV29-1 and TRBJ1-2; the D gene is possibly TRBD1 (6 bases). The V end was cut by 3 bases, the J end by 4 bases, with 12 bases between. The CDR3 contains 13 residues. Germline V gene data show CDR1 as SQVTM and CDR2 as ANQGSEA. CDR3 loop: CSVESGQGYGYTF. The CDR3 region has the DNA TGCAGCGTTGAGTCGGGACAAGGCTATGGCTACACCTTC.

J is TRBJ1-1 and V is TRBV18; D call uncertain. Germline CDR1 KGHSH, CDR2 LQKENI. V was cut by 0 bases and J by 3 bases, with 11 bases left in between. The CDR3 extends over 15 amino acids. CDR3 DNA: TGTGCCAGCTCACCACCGGGGATGATGGACACTGAAGCTTTCTTT. It is translated as CASSPPGMMDTEAFF.

This clonotype was counted ten times or more. CDR3 nucleotide sequence: TGCAGTGCTAGAGAGGATTCCGACATTCAGTACTTC. This encodes CSAREDSDIQYF. The rearrangement joins TRBV20-1 to TRBJ2-4, with D unresolved. CDR3 length equals 12 residues. The V gene lost 0 bases and the J gene lost 8 bases, with 8 bases spanning the gap. Germline CDR1 and CDR2: DFQATT and SNEGSKA (reference sequence).

This chain uses TRBV28 with TRBJ2-7; tentatively, D is TRBD1 (5 bases). CDR3 length: 13 amino acids. Trimming took 4 bases from V and 10 from J, leaving 17 bases between them. The germline gives CDR1 MDHEN, CDR2 SYDVKM. The CDR3 protein is CASSSLSQGDQYF. The CDR3, as DNA: TGTGCCAGCAGTTCTCTGTCCCAAGGGGATCAGTACTTC.

There are many counts of this clonotype. The chain uses TRBV3-1 and TRBJ2-5; D may be TRBD2 (6 bases). With 4 bases removed from V and 5 bases from J, the gap between germline ends came to 17 bases. The CDR3 is made up of 15 amino acids. Germline loops: CDR1 LGHDT, CDR2 YNNKEL (reference sequence). The CDR3 region is CASSLRFQGGETQYF. The DNA for the CDR3 is TGTGCCAGCAGCCTAAGATTCCAGGGAGGTGAGACCCAGTACTTC.

This sequence joins TRBV6-1 and TRBJ2-4; D gene unclear. The V end was cut by 10 bases, the J end by 8 bases, with 15 bases between. The CDR3 is made up of 12 amino acids. Per the germline V gene, CDR1 is MNHNS and CDR2 is SASEGT. The CDR3 DNA follows: TGTGCCACCAGAGAAGTAATAGACATTCAGTACTTC. This translates into CATREVIDIQYF.

The chain uses TRBV20-1 and TRBJ2-2; D uncertain. Germline V gene lookup returns CDR1 DFQATT and CDR2 SNEGSKA (reference sequence). V lost 2 bases to trimming and J lost 4 bases, with 17 bases between them. This CDR3 is built from 16 residues. Here the CDR3 reads CSARPRARMATGELFF. The CDR3 bases are TGCAGTGCTAGACCCCGGGCACGGATGGCCACCGGGGAGCTGTTTTTT.